This TCR beta chain was sequenced for a study of beta chain features in type 1 diabetes. Study-level information: No patient-donor differences in age, gender, total cells or subset yield. General study findings and limits: Researchers report that Type 1 diabetes patients had moderately but significantly shorter TCRB CDR3s across all four CD4+ subsets.

The sample holds a few counts of this clone. Its antigen is not known. Sorted CD4+ subsets: naive, central memory, regulatory, stem cell-like memory (CD45RO/CCR7/CD25/CD127/CD95/CD27 panel). What was sequenced were expressed TCRB transcripts, since all of the isolated RNA had been reverse transcribed. Only in-frame clones appear in the TCRdb table, and some are missing; sequencing was by immunoSEQ multiplex PCR. Seen here are hundreds of thousands of clones, 10% to 15% observed once, and the top ten hold about 0.01%. Deletions cut 5 bases from V and 4 bases from J, with 7 bases between. The length of the CDR3 is 12 residues. Germline V CDR1 and CDR2: KGHSH, LQKENI.

Sequenced sample: naive CD4+ T cells from blood. The sequence came from a young woman with type 1 diabetes. The J gene is TRBJ2-3, the V gene TRBV18; tentatively, D is TRBD1 (5 bases). CDR3 in amino acids: CASSDSADTQYF. The CDR3 DNA reads TGTGCCAGCTCAGACAGTGCAGATACGCAGTATTTT.